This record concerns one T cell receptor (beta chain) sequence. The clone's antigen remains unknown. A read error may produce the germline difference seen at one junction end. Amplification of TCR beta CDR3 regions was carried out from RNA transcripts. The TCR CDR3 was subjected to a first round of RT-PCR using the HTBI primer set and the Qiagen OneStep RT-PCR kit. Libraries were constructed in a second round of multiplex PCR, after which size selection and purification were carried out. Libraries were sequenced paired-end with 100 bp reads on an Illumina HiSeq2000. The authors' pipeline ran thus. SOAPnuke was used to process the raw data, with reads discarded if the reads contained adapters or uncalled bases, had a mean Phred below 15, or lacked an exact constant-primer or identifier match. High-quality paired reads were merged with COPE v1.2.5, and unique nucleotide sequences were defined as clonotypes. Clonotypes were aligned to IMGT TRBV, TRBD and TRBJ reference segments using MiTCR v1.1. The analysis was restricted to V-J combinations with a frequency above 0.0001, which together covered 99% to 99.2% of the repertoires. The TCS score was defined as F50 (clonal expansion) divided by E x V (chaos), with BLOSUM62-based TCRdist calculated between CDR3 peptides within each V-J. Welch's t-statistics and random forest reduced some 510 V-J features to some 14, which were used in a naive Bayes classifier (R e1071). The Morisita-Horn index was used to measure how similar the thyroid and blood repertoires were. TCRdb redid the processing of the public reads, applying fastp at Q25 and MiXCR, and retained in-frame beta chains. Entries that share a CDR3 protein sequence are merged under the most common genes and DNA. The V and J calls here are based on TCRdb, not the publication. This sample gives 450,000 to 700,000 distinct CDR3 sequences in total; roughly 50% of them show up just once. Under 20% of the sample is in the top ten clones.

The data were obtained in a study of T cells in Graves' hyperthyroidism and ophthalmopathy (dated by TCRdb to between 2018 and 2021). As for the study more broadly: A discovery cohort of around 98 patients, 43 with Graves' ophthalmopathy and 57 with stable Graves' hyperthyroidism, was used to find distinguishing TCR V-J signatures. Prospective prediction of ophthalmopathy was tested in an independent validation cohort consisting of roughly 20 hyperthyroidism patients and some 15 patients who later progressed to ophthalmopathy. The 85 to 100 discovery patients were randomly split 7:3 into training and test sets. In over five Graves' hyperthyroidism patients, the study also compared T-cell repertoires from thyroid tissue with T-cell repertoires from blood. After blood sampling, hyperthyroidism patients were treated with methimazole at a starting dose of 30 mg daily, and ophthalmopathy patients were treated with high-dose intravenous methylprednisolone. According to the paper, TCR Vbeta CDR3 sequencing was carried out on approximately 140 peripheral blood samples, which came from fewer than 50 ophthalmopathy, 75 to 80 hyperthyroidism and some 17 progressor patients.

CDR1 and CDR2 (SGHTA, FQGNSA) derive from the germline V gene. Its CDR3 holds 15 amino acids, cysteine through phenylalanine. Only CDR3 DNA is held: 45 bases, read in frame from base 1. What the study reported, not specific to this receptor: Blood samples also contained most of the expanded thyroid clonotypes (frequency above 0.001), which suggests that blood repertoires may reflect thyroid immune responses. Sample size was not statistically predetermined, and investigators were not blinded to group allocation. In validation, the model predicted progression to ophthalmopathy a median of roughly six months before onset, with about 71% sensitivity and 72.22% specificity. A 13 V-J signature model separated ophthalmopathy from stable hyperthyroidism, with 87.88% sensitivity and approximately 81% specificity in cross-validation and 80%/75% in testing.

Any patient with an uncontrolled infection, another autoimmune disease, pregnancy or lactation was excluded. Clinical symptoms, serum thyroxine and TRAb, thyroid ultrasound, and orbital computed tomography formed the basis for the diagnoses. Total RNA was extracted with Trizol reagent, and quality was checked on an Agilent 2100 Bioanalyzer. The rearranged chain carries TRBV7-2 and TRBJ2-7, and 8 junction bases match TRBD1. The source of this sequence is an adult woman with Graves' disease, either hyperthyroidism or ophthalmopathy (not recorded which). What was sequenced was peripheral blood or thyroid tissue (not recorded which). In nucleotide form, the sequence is TGCGCAAGCAGCTATGGACAGGGTAACTCCTACGAGGAGTACTTC. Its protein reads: CASSYGQGNSYEEYF.